Only a few counts were recorded for the clone carrying this T cell receptor (beta chain). Alongside a J-beta primer mix, a sample-barcoded 5' primer served in a second PCR lasting roughly 6 to 11 cycles. Each cDNA molecule was tagged by a template-switch adaptor with 12 random nucleotides. Each single sample gave us at least 2.5 million CDR3-containing paired-end reads. TCRdb passed the 5' RACE reads through MiXCR, listing each CDR3 protein once. There are more than 600,000 distinct CDR3 sequences in the sample; approximately 25% occur only once, and 9.4% lies in the top ten. This specimen belongs to a study of blood T cells in healthy people across ages. The length of the CDR3 is 16 residues. This sample was shared with a second study, whose subject was T cells of mothers and their children. That work contributes: Each child gave approximately 3.2 million TCR beta CDR3 reads (each mother, over 8.5 million).

Source material: blood. The receptor was isolated from a boy between 10 and 17 years old in good health. The chain employs TRBV21-1 and TRBJ2-2; the table calls TRBD1, which could not be checked here. TRBV21-1 counts as a pseudogene. The CDR3 nucleotides read TGTGCCAGCAGCAAACGCGGGCTCGGGGGGAGAGAGGAGCTGTTTTTT. Its translation is CASSKRGLGGREELFF.